Below, one T cell receptor beta chain is given with its context. The clone's antigen remains unknown. No quality values exist for individual bases; no much larger clone is one base distant. Libraries came from the immunoSEQ multiplex PCR assay. A mixture of 60 forward primers for TCR Vbeta segments and 13 reverse primers for TCR Jbeta segments was used in the multiplex PCR. A multiplex PCR assay on genomic DNA amplified the CDR3 region of rearranged TCR beta genes. The Illumina HiSeq System was used to sequence the amplified TCR beta libraries as 87-base-pair reads. The published analysis was carried out like this. A later analysis counted tens of millions of unique TCR beta chains across the roughly 700 repertoires, and around 9.9 million of these chains were shared by at least two donors. Raw reads were error-corrected and collapsed into unique sequences by a nearest-neighbor algorithm in which closely related sequences were merged to remove PCR and sequencing errors. CDR3 sequences were aligned to IMGT reference sequences to assign V, D and J gene segments. For a sequence to be retained, a match of at least six nucleotides to both a V gene segment and a J gene segment was required. Rearrangements were classified as productive when the CDR3 lacked stop codons and remained in frame with V and J, and all other rearrangements were classified as non-productive. CDR3 was defined by IMGT convention, running from the second conserved V-encoded cysteine to the conserved J-encoded phenylalanine. In an earlier analysis of just under 600 of the donors, sequences lacking an unambiguous match to a single V gene segment were excluded. In an earlier analysis of approximately 610 of the donors, V segments were called functional above 56.7% productive rearrangements and were called segregating when the between-donor standard deviation exceeded 5%. A statistical classification framework was built to diagnose cytomegalovirus status from the catalog of TCR beta chain sequences. In a later analysis, TCR nucleotide sequences were compared against IMGT/GENE-DB human TR gene sequences so that V and J genes could be assigned. In a later analysis, CDR3 sequences and most-parsimonious VDJ recombination scenarios were assigned using the TCRdist pipeline. In a later analysis, each TCR beta chain was defined by its CDR3 amino acid sequence together with its V-gene family, and reads lacking a unique V-gene family were excluded. A later analysis removed 550 to 700 highly shared, low-generation-probability nucleotide sequences to deal with suspected cross-contamination and a sequencing artifact. A later analysis calculated a clonal expansion index for each public chain from normalized within-repertoire ranks of inferred template counts. A later analysis computed generation probabilities with a VDJ recombination model fitted to out-of-frame rearrangements, and checked the results against IGoR. A later analysis scored TCR-TCR, TCR-HLA and TCR-CMV co-occurrence with hypergeometric tests, applying a repertoire-size bias correction to TCR pairs. To estimate false discovery rates, a later analysis permuted the HLA or CMV assignments 20 times. A later analysis grouped co-occurring TCRs with DBSCAN, adding TCRdist sequence similarity when clustering within HLA-allele-positive subsets. Repertoires with fewer than 30,000 or more than 120,000 public chains were left out of co-occurrence clustering, as were four to six repertoires with anomalous nucleotide sharing. TCRdb re-hosts the immuneACCESS table, in-frame sequences only. Its copies lack some clones; in the studies checked, an unresolved V gene accounts for under half of them, and the cause for the rest is not known. For V, J and clone size, that table is used; D and trimming come from the DNA. The sample yields 150,000 or so clones; about 85% were counted once. The ten largest clones capture around 2% of the sample.

This entry belongs to a study of cytomegalovirus exposure and HLA in healthy donors (dated by TCRdb to about 2017). Study-level background: An earlier analysis of 550 to 700 of the donors reported roughly 300 Gb of sequence data and 100 million to 140 million unique TCR beta sequences from about 180 million T cells. The number of donors typed differed by locus, with 629-630 for A, B, C, DRB1 and DQB1, approximately 500 for DQA1, 606 for DPA1, and some 440 for DPB1. The study combined high-throughput TCR immunosequencing, statistical association of individual TCRs with disease status, and machine learning to predict cytomegalovirus infection status. In addition to the first cohort of about 650 subjects, a separate validation cohort of over 90 different subjects was used. Roughly five DR-DQ haplotypes were handled as single units for association and clustering because linkage in the cohort was strong. The study was designed to test whether signatures of past pathogen exposure could be identified by cataloging public T cell receptors. Both class I and class II loci were covered by HLA typing, at four-digit resolution. The later analysis used no new phenotypic data to find candidate immune exposures, relying instead on TCR beta sequences and their occurrence across donors. Approximately 300 gigabases of sequencing data and around 80 million unique TCR sequences made up an early release that covered nearly 650 HLA-typed donors. To decide whether each TCR beta V gene segment behaved as functional or pseudogenic, an earlier analysis of some 580 of the donors relied on high-throughput TCR beta sequencing. Every repertoire in the discovery cohort had been generated on one and the same sequencing platform. A later analysis re-analyzed previously published TCR beta repertoires from roughly 630 donors and added high-resolution HLA genotyping to study TCR occurrence patterns. In a later genetic analysis, genome-wide SNP genotypes for about three fifths of the roughly 670 donors were used, and that subset was treated as a discovery cohort. Donor age, sex, ethnicity and CMV serostatus were compiled together with the repertoire data. The T cell repertoires of 666 subjects were profiled by immunosequencing and related to cytomegalovirus serostatus. Among some 400 genotyped donors of the cohort, an average of roughly 230,000 unique TCR beta nucleotide sequences was sequenced per donor, of which roughly 17% were non-productive. The genetic ancestry cluster associated with self-reported Caucasian donors included over 65% of the 398 genotyped donors.

Including the terminal cysteine and phenylalanine, the CDR3 comprises 13 residues. Only CDR3 DNA remains: 39 bases, in frame from the first base. As encoded in the germline V gene, CDR1 is SNHLY while CDR2 is FYNNEI. V loses 4 bases of germline sequence and J loses 6 bases, and the interval between the two ends is 9 bases. Overall study results and their limits: Correlated functional status among segregating V segments might be attributable to linkage disequilibrium, but an unknown experimental factor could not be ruled out. In a later analysis, HLA-associated TCR beta chains were found to be more clonally expanded and to have lower generation probabilities than equally common non-associated chains. According to a later analysis, parvovirus B19, influenza, CMV and Epstein-Barr virus appeared linked to several top co-occurrence clusters. Assigning TCR associations to individual alleles was difficult when HLA alleles, especially DR and DQ, strongly co-occurred. Because counts were too low, roughly 16 rarely observed V segments, including chromosome 9 orphons, were left out of the earlier analysis of 587 of the donors. Compared with the approximately 670-donor mean, donors in an Asian-associated ancestry cluster had fewer N-insertions in productive TCRs, according to a later genetic analysis. The only immune exposure information available for the cohort was CMV serostatus. In vitro tests confirmed that a few of the cytomegalovirus-associated TCR beta chains recognize cytomegalovirus antigens. The classifier was reported to diagnose cytomegalovirus status with high specificity and sensitivity in both the original cohort and the validation cohort. An earlier analysis of roughly 570 of the donors showed that most TCR beta V segments appeared in productive rearrangements either about 90% or about 30% of the time, which broadly matched IMGT annotations. A further reported finding was that TCR beta sequences accurately predicted the HLA-A and HLA-B alleles for most subjects in the first cohort. An association between a missense DCLRE1C variant and V-gene and J-gene trimming of TCR beta chains was found in a later genetic analysis and replicated in an independent cohort. While some public TCRs were present in many individuals, most TCR sequences turned up only very rarely across donors. According to a later analysis, TCR association rates differed among HLA loci, with DRB1 alleles showing the most associated TCRs and HLA-C alleles showing the fewest. Specific HLA alleles were associated with 16,951 TCR beta sequences at a false discovery rate of 0.05 in a later analysis. Sequencing depth was assumed to be roughly uniform across donors in the presence/absence analyses, though that assumption may not hold. The 87-base-pair reads could not distinguish some IMGT-functional V segments, including TRBV6-2 and TRBV6-3, so those segments were excluded. Because some donors lacked HLA typing at each locus, the association tests relied only on the typed subset. The study listed 164 TCR beta chains as associated with cytomegalovirus. The authors suggested that the approach could potentially be generalized to other disease states and immunological phenotypes. The sequencing pipeline was judged likely to have produced a cluster of highly shared sequence variants as a technical artifact. This cohort had only TCR beta chains sequenced, and the lack of alpha or paired-chain data limited which features could be detected. According to a later analysis, most CMV-associated TCR beta chains appeared to be HLA-restricted, and the HLA associations seemed to be driven largely by CMV exposure.

The cohort comprised some 700 healthy bone marrow donors. At the time of sampling, every cohort member was nominally healthy, though immune exposures that went unrecorded were likely present. The donor tested CMV seronegative, placing the donor among the 352 seronegative members of the cohort. Every donor gave a peripheral blood sample, and the peripheral blood mononuclear cells from that sample were used for TCR beta sequencing. The Qiagen DNeasy Blood Extraction Kit was used to extract genomic DNA from the blood cell samples. This chain joins TRBV2 to TRBJ2-2; a tentative D match to TRBD1 spans 6 bases. The TCR was taken from a man between 18 and 29 years old in good health and CMV-seronegative. Input material: PBMCs. The DNA sequence reads TGTGCCAGCAGTGGGACAGTCTCCGGGGAGCTGTTTTTT. Translated, it gives CASSGTVSGELFF.